Following are 13 T cell receptor beta chains from one sample sequenced in a study of T cells in Graves' hyperthyroidism and ophthalmopathy (dated by TCRdb to about 2019). The method was multiplex PCR. Sequencing was carried out with an Illumina HiSeq 2000. The TCR beta CDR3 regions were amplified from the RNA transcripts. A first-round RT-PCR of the TCR CDR3 used the HTBI primer set with the Qiagen OneStep RT-PCR kit. TCRdb itself trimmed the public reads at Q25 with fastp, ran MiXCR and retained productive beta chains. Duplicate CDR3 protein sequences are folded into a single record with the most common DNA and genes. The sample yields 500,000 to 650,000 distinct CDR3 sequences; roughly 15% were counted once. The ten largest clones add up to about 15% of the sample. The sequencing sample was made of blood. These receptors all stem from a woman between 40 and 50 years old with Graves' hyperthyroidism.

There are many counts of this clonotype. The chain joins TRBV7-3 to TRBJ2-1, with D possibly being TRBD1 (6 bases). V lost 5 bases to trimming and J lost 4 bases, with 15 bases between them. The CDR3 has 15 amino acids. CDR1 and CDR2 from the germline V gene are SGHTA and FQGTGA. CDR3: CASSRTGTTYNEQFF. The DNA of the CDR3 is TGTGCCAGCAGCCGCACCGGGACAACTTACAATGAGCAGTTCTTC.

V and J are TRBV9 and TRBJ1-3; D uncertain. The CDR3 loop spans 14 amino acids. Trimming shortened V by 0 bases and J by 0 bases, and 4 bases separated the two germline ends. In germline, CDR1 is SGDLS, CDR2 YYNGEE. CDR3: CASSVVASGNTIYF. In nucleotides, the CDR3 is TGTGCCAGCAGCGTAGTTGCCTCTGGAAACACCATATATTTT.

The sample holds a few counts of this clonotype. The rearrangement links TRBV6-1 to TRBJ2-7, with D possibly TRBD2 on 6 matching bases. This CDR3 region has 14 residues. CDR1 MNHNS and CDR2 SASEGT come from the germline V gene. V was pared by 5 bases and J by 2 bases, with 13 bases between. CDR3 in DNA: TGTGCCAGCAGTTTAGCGGAGGGTACCTACGAGCAGTACTTC. It yields the protein CASSLAEGTYEQYF.

This chain uses TRBV15 with TRBJ1-1; 8 bases line up with TRBD1. Germline-derived CDR1 and CDR2 are LNHNV and YYDKDF (reference sequence). After removal of 1 base from V and 0 bases from J, the junction contained 7 bases not matched to a gene. The CDR3 is 17 amino acids. Here the CDR3 DNA reads TGTGCCACCAGCAGAGTAACAGGGGGTAGGGTGAACACTGAAGCTTTCTTT. Protein product: CATSRVTGGRVNTEAFF.

This clonotype was counted between two and nine times. The chain combines TRBV20-1 with TRBJ2-3, with 10 bases that match TRBD2. The ends lost 5 bases at V and 4 bases at J; junction bases unmatched: 6. The CDR3 covers 14 residues. CDR1 and CDR2 (germline): DFQATT, SNEGSKA (reference sequence). The CDR3 sequence: CSASSGSPPDTQYF. In DNA form, the CDR3 reads TGCAGTGCTTCTAGCGGGAGCCCCCCAGATACGCAGTATTTT.

The chain couples TRBV20-1 to TRBJ2-1; 8 positions match TRBD2. The CDR3 sequence is 16 residues long. Germline V CDR1 and CDR2: DFQATT, SNEGSKA (reference sequence). V lost 0 bases, J lost 7 bases, and 11 bases stayed unmatched. The CDR3 here is CSARDRLAGGFNEQFF. In DNA, the CDR3 is TGCAGTGCTAGAGACCGGCTGGCGGGAGGTTTTAATGAGCAGTTCTTC.

The V gene is TRBV24-1, the J gene TRBJ2-1, with D possibly matching TRBD1 (7 bases). CDR3 size: 14 residues. The germline V gene encodes CDR1 KGHDR and CDR2 SFDVKD. Trimming took 6 bases from V and 2 from J, leaving 10 bases between them. Here the CDR3 reads CATSQGGAYNEQFF. Here the CDR3 DNA reads TGTGCCACCAGTCAGGGGGGCGCCTACAATGAGCAGTTCTTC.

Many counts were recorded for this clonotype. J is TRBJ2-3 and V is TRBV20-1, with D perhaps TRBD2 (5 bases). The CDR3 contains 12 residues. Germline V lookup: CDR1 DFQATT, CDR2 SNEGSKA (reference sequence). With 0 bases removed from V and 10 bases from J, the gap between germline ends came to 11 bases. DNA for the CDR3: TGCAGTGCTAGAGACCCACTAGTAGCGCAGTATTTT. This sequence encodes CSARDPLVAQYF.

This chain uses TRBV7-9 with TRBJ2-2; D remains unclear. This CDR3 is 13 amino acids long. CDR1 SEHNR and CDR2 FQNEAQ come from the germline V gene (reference sequence). V shed 5 bases and J shed 5 bases, with 9 bases lying between them. The CDR3 DNA follows: TGTGCCAGCAGCCCCGTGGAAACCGGGGAGCTGTTTTTT. Encoded protein: CASSPVETGELFF.

This clonotype was detected many times. The chain couples TRBV11-2 to TRBJ2-3; TRBD2 matches at 10 bases. The CDR3 is 15 amino acids. The junction had 5 bases not matched to a gene; V was cut back by 2 bases and J by 6 bases. The germline V gene has CDR1 SGHAT and CDR2 FQNNGV. The CDR3 DNA sequence: TGTGCCAGCAGCTTAAGCGGGGGGGATGGGGATACGCAGTATTTT. The encoded protein is CASSLSGGDGDTQYF.

Many counts were recorded for this clonotype. The V and J genes are TRBV28 and TRBJ1-5; D not certain. Trimming left V 4 bases short and J 3 bases short, with 10 bases between. This CDR3 is 14 amino acids long. In germline, CDR1 is MDHEN, CDR2 SYDVKM. CDR3 protein: CASSSYRHNQPQHF. The CDR3 nucleotides read TGTGCCAGCAGTTCCTACCGACACAATCAGCCCCAGCATTTT.

The sample holds many counts of this clonotype. The chain is built from TRBV7-2 and TRBJ2-3, with 9 bases lining up with TRBD2. Trimming cost V 2 bases and J 5 bases; bases outside gene matches: 8. This CDR3 comprises 16 residues. The germline V gene has CDR1 SGHTA and CDR2 FQGNSA. The CDR3 reads CASSLFSGRLVDTQYF. In DNA, the CDR3 is TGTGCCAGCAGCTTATTTAGCGGGAGATTGGTAGATACGCAGTATTTT.

The genes are TRBV15 and TRBJ1-3; D uncertain. V lost 0 bases and J lost 1, with 7 bases in between. This CDR3 comprises 15 residues. CDR1 is LNHNV and CDR2 is YYDKDF in the germline V gene (reference sequence). The chain's CDR3 is CATSRDQGSGNTIYF. CDR3 sequence (DNA): TGTGCCACCAGCAGAGATCAAGGATCTGGAAACACCATATATTTT. Drawing the rest from reference TRBV15 and TRBJ1-3, the complete variable domain is DAMVIQNPRYQVTQFGKPVTLSCSQTLNHNVMYWYQQKSSQAPKLLFHYYDKDFNNEADTPDNFQSRRPNTSFCFLDIRSPGLGDTAMYLCATSRDQGSGNTIYFGEGSWLTVV.